The present entry profiles one T cell receptor beta chain with its context. The data stem from a study of shared clonotypes between healthy human individuals. The authors loaded about 200 ng DNA, 30,000 to 35,000 T cell genomes, into sorted-subset replicate PCRs. Produced via immunoSEQ multiplex PCR; TCRdb's table is partial and in-frame only. The repertoire includes about 1.1 million clones, 70% to 85% of them detected once, and 0.89% sits in the top ten. Germline V gene lookup returns CDR1 GTSNPN and CDR2 SVGIG (reference sequence). The CDR3 has 14 residues. V lost 1 base and J lost 4, with 13 bases in between.

This receptor was identified in a man younger than 30 in good health. Some clones in this sample may be carry-over from other donors' samples. The gene calls are TRBV30 and TRBJ1-1; D not certain. Sequencing used memory CD4+ T cells from PBMCs. The subset: CD45RA-negative fraction. CDR3 nucleotides: TGTGCCTGGAGTGAGAAGTCGTTACGCACTGAAGCTTTCTTT. Translation: CAWSEKSLRTEAFF.